The 30 T cell receptor beta chains below all came from one sample that was sequenced in a study of shared clonotypes between healthy human individuals. The repertoire was sequenced with immunoSEQ multiplex PCR; TCRdb's copy has only in-frame clones and lacks some. The sample has about 960,000 clones; over 75% are singletons. Sequencing used memory CD4+ T cells sorted from blood. Documented subset: CD45RA-negative fraction. The source is a man aged 18-30 years in good health.

Only one count was recorded for this clone. The chain is built from TRBV27 and TRBJ2-7; D is perhaps TRBD1 (6 bases). CDR3 length equals 14 residues. Between the trimmed V and J ends, which lost 6 bases and 1 base, there was a span of 13 bases. The V gene's germline CDR1 is MNHEY and CDR2 SMNVEV (reference sequence). CDR3 nucleotides: TGTGCCAGCAGAAGGGGGACGGTTTCCTACGAGCAGTACTTC. This encodes CASRRGTVSYEQYF.

This rearrangement joins TRBV6-1 to TRBJ1-6; D remains ambiguous. In germline, CDR1 is MNHNS, CDR2 SASEGT. The germline V and J ends were trimmed by 4 bases and 10 bases, with 17 bases remaining between them. The length of the CDR3 is 15 residues. CDR3 amino acids: CASSAQSQVQSPLHF. CDR3 nucleotides: TGTGCCAGCAGTGCACAGTCTCAGGTGCAGTCACCCCTCCACTTT.

The CDR3 bases are TGCGCCAGCAGCTCGCTCGGGACTAGCGGCTTTAGCACAGATACGCAGTATTTT. Translating it yields CASSSLGTSGFSTDTQYF. The V gene is TRBV5-1, the J gene TRBJ2-3; 11 nucleotides match TRBD2. The CDR3 is 18 amino acids. V trimming: 3 bases; J trimming: 0 bases; junction bases outside the gene matches: 9. Germline CDR1 SGHRS, CDR2 YFSETQ.

In its sample, this clone was seen once. The chain combines TRBV5-4 with TRBJ1-1; D remains unclear. Trimming pared 0 bases from V and 11 bases from J, leaving 20 bases between. The CDR3 is 15 amino acids. From germline, CDR1 is SGHNT and CDR2 YYREEE (reference sequence). The CDR3 DNA sequence: TGTGCCAGCAGCTTGGCTTCTCATGAAAGTTATCCTGCTTTCTTT. Its translation is CASSLASHESYPAFF.

The gene calls are TRBV7-9 and TRBJ2-7, with D perhaps assigned TRBD1 or TRBD2 (6 bases each). Trimming pared 3 bases from V and 4 bases from J, leaving 16 bases between. Germline lookup yields CDR1 SEHNR and CDR2 FQNEAQ (reference sequence). The CDR3 sequence is 15 residues long. This CDR3 is CASSFEGGLPYEQYF. CDR3 bases: TGTGCCAGCAGCTTTGAGGGGGGACTCCCTTACGAGCAGTACTTC.

This chain joins TRBV6-1 and TRBJ2-7, with 12 bases matching TRBD2. V lost 10 bases to trimming and J lost 4 bases; unmatched junction nucleotides: 11. Germline V gene sequence: CDR1 MNHNS, CDR2 SASEGT. The CDR3 covers 15 residues. Written as DNA, the CDR3 is TGTGCCACTAGACTAGCGGGAGAGGGGAATTACGAGCAGTACTTC. Its protein product is CATRLAGEGNYEQYF.

The V call is TRBV19, the J call TRBJ2-7; D possibly corresponds to TRBD1 (5 bases). Trimming removed 3 bases from V and 5 bases from J, with 8 bases in between. Germline V CDR1 and CDR2: LNHDA, SQIVND (reference sequence). The CDR3 is 12 residues long. CDR3 amino acids: CASSMGRDEQYF. CDR3 DNA: TGTGCCAGTAGTATGGGCAGGGACGAGCAGTACTTC.

V usage is TRBV7-2 and J usage is TRBJ1-2, with TRBD1 matching 8 bases. CDR3 size: 14 residues. Looked up from germline, CDR1 is SGHTA and CDR2 is FQGNSA. The V gene end was trimmed by 5 bases and the J gene end by 3 bases; junction bases not matched to a gene: 5. This chain's CDR3 is CASSRAGQDYGYTF. In nucleotides, the CDR3 is TGTGCCAGCAGCAGAGCGGGACAGGACTATGGCTACACCTTC.

This clone has just a few counts. The same CDR3 can be traced to other DNA sequences in this sample. This rearrangement joins TRBV7-2 to TRBJ2-6; weak D call: TRBD2 (6 bases). The CDR3 runs to 15 residues. Germline loops: CDR1 SGHTA, CDR2 FQGNSA. Deletions cut 1 base from V and 2 bases from J, with 6 bases between. CDR3 nucleotide sequence: TGTGCCAGCAGCTTAGGGGGGGCTGGGGCCAACGTCCTGACTTTC. This translates into CASSLGGAGANVLTF.

The V and J genes are TRBV4-2 and TRBJ2-7, with D tentatively TRBD2 (7 bases). Germline V gives CDR1 LGHNA, CDR2 YNFKEQ. The V end was cut by 3 bases, the J end by 0 bases, with 15 bases between. CDR3 length: 16 residues. DNA for the CDR3: TGTGCCAGCAGCCAGGGAGGCGGGGGCCCCTCCTACGAGCAGTACTTC. As protein: CASSQGGGGPSYEQYF.

The CDR3, as DNA: TGCGCCAGCAGCTTGGTCGGGGGGGCTCCTGCCCAAGAGACCCAGTACTTC. Residues: CASSLVGGAPAQETQYF. The chain employs TRBV5-1 and TRBJ2-5, with TRBD2 identical over 8 bases. The germline V gene has CDR1 SGHRS and CDR2 YFSETQ. J lost 1 base, V lost 0 bases, and 8 bases had no gene match. The CDR3 spans 17 residues.

The genes are TRBV25-1 and TRBJ2-1; 8 nucleotides line up with TRBD2. This CDR3 contains 15 residues. V lost 6 bases to trimming and J lost 5 bases; unmatched junction nucleotides: 9. CDR1 is MGHDK, CDR2 SYGVNS, per germline. CDR3 coding DNA: TGTGCCAGCAGACCCTGGGCTAGCGGGCACAATGAGCAGTTCTTC. It encodes CASRPWASGHNEQFF.

The rearrangement joins TRBV4-1 to TRBJ2-7; D remains unclear. CDR3 size: 14 residues. The germline V gene encodes CDR1 MGHRA and CDR2 YSYEKL. With 4 bases removed from V and 0 bases from J, the gap between germline ends came to 10 bases. The CDR3 region is CASSLQDDSYEQYF. DNA of the CDR3: TGCGCCAGCAGCCTCCAGGACGACTCCTACGAGCAGTACTTC.

J is TRBJ2-5 and V is TRBV18; TRBD2 is a possible D gene (6 bases). The CDR3 consists of 15 residues. V lost 2 bases to trimming and J lost 2 bases, with 12 bases between them. The germline gives CDR1 KGHSH, CDR2 LQKENI. CDR3 loop: CASSPVGGPQETQYF. As DNA, the CDR3 is TGTGCCAGCTCACCAGTGGGAGGCCCTCAAGAGACCCAGTACTTC.

On this clone itself: Other DNA sequences within the sample encode an identical CDR3. The chain is built from TRBV15 and TRBJ1-1, with 9 bases lining up with TRBD1. Germline CDR1 and CDR2: LNHNV and YYDKDF (reference sequence). The CDR3 has 15 amino acids. V dropped 3 bases and J dropped 0; count of bases not matched to a gene: 2. Written as DNA, the CDR3 is TGTGCCACCAGCAGGGACAGGGGAATGAACACTGAAGCTTTCTTT. Translating gives CATSRDRGMNTEAFF.

In DNA form, the CDR3 reads TGTGCCAGCACAGAGGGGGGCGGAAGATACGAGCAGTACTTC. This codes for CASTEGGGRYEQYF. The V and J genes are TRBV6-1 and TRBJ2-7, with D perhaps given as TRBD1 or TRBD2 (6 bases each). Germline CDR1 is MNHNS and CDR2 is SASEGT. This CDR3 is built from 14 residues. Trimming pared 7 bases from V and 4 bases from J, leaving 17 bases between.

The CDR3, as DNA: TGTGCCAGCTCACTAGGGCGGAATAATGAAAAACTGTTTTTT. It codes for CASSLGRNNEKLFF. The chain combines TRBV2 with TRBJ1-4; no clear D. The CDR3 spans 14 residues. Germline CDR1 SNHLY, CDR2 FYNNEI. V lost 8 bases to trimming and J lost 4 bases, with 14 bases between them.

About this clone: A read error is possible here, since a much larger clone lies one base away. The gene calls are TRBV7-2 and TRBJ1-1; D gene uncertain. Germline V gene lookup returns CDR1 SGHTA and CDR2 FQGNSA. Deletions cut 1 base from V and 3 bases from J, with 6 bases between. CDR3 length: 13 residues. The CDR3 reads CASSLGLYTEAFF. The CDR3 bases are TGTGCCAGCAGCTTAGGGCTGTACACTGAAGCTTTCTTT.

J is TRBJ1-6 and V is TRBV7-9; D not resolved. From germline, CDR1 is SEHNR and CDR2 FQNEAQ (reference sequence). V was shortened by 5 bases and J by 9 bases, with 14 bases between the two germline ends. The CDR3 is 14 amino acids. Here the CDR3 DNA reads TGTGCCAGCAGCCGGATCCAACGGGTTTCACCCCTCCACTTT. Amino acid sequence: CASSRIQRVSPLHF.

This chain uses TRBV4-2 with TRBJ2-7, with 9 nucleotides matching TRBD1. CDR1 is LGHNA and CDR2 is YNFKEQ in the germline V gene. The ends lost 0 bases at V and 6 bases at J; junction bases unmatched: 3. The CDR3 totals 14 residues. This chain's CDR3 is CASSQDRDRAEQYF. CDR3 coding DNA: TGTGCCAGCAGCCAAGATCGGGACAGGGCCGAGCAGTACTTC.

The rearrangement uses TRBV5-8 and TRBJ2-7, with TRBD1 identical over 7 bases. This CDR3 contains 14 residues. J lost 2 bases, V lost 3 bases, and 5 bases had no gene match. CDR1 and CDR2 (germline): SGHTS, YDEGEE. The CDR3 DNA follows: TGTGCCAGCAGCTACGGGACAGTCGCCTACGAGCAGTACTTC. Translation: CASSYGTVAYEQYF.

This clone was seen once. This sequence joins TRBV12-5 and TRBJ2-3; 7 bases are shared with TRBD2. CDR1 and CDR2 (germline): LGHNT, FRNRAP. The CDR3 runs 16 residues. Trimming at V came to 3 bases and at J to 5 bases, leaving 11 bases not matched to a gene. CDR3 nucleotide sequence: TGTGCTAGTGGTTTAGGGTCTAGCGGAGCCCTAGATACGCAGTATTTT. Translating gives CASGLGSSGALDTQYF.

This clone was recorded once. The likely explanation is a read error, given a far larger clone one base away. Additional DNA sequences in this sample encode the identical CDR3. V usage is TRBV5-8 and J usage is TRBJ2-7; D uncertain. This CDR3 is 11 amino acids long. V lost 0 bases, J lost 3 bases, and 1 base lay in between. Germline lookup yields CDR1 SGHTS and CDR2 YDEGEE. The CDR3 spells CASSLVYEQYF. The CDR3 bases are TGTGCCAGCAGCTTGGTCTACGAGCAGTACTTC.

Regarding this clone: Other DNA sequences in this sample translate to the same CDR3. The chain recombines TRBV4-3 with TRBJ1-2; a weak D match, TRBD1 (6 bases). The CDR3 extends over 13 amino acids. Germline V gene data show CDR1 as LGHNA and CDR2 as YSLEER. V was shortened by 1 base and J by 5 bases, with 8 bases between the two germline ends. CDR3 sequence reads: CASSQGTGYGYTF. Written as DNA, the CDR3 is TGCGCCAGCAGCCAAGGAACAGGGTATGGCTACACCTTC.

This chain uses TRBV10-3 with TRBJ1-2; D unresolved. V was clipped by 6 bases and J by 3 bases, with 14 bases between them. The germline V gene has CDR1 ENHRY and CDR2 SYGVKD. The CDR3 length is 14 residues. The CDR3 here is CAISFRASDYGYTF. CDR3 sequence (DNA): TGTGCCATCAGCTTTAGGGCCTCGGACTATGGCTACACCTTC.

The V gene is TRBV5-1, the J gene TRBJ2-7; D gene unclear. CDR1 and CDR2 (germline): SGHRS, YFSETQ. Trimming removed 2 bases at V and 2 bases at J, with 17 bases between. CDR3 length: 16 residues. CDR3 in amino acids: CASSLRREPTPYEQYF. CDR3 in DNA: TGCGCCAGCAGCTTACGACGCGAACCAACGCCCTACGAGCAGTACTTC.

This clone was seen repeatedly, ten times or more. The J gene is TRBJ2-5, the V gene TRBV6-1, with TRBD1 matching over 7 bases. This CDR3 comprises 16 residues. The germline CDR1 and CDR2 sequences are MNHNS and SASEGT. V dropped 4 bases and J dropped 5; count of bases not matched to a gene: 13. The CDR3: CASSAARERGLETQYF. As DNA, the CDR3 is TGTGCCAGCAGTGCCGCCAGGGAGAGGGGGCTTGAGACCCAGTACTTC.

This chain links TRBV6-1 with TRBJ2-7; D unclear. The germline V gene has CDR1 MNHNS and CDR2 SASEGT. The CDR3 extends over 16 amino acids. Trimming removed 0 bases at V and 1 base at J, with 13 bases between. The CDR3 loop reads CASSEAGVGISYEQYF. CDR3 sequence (DNA): TGTGCCAGCAGTGAAGCTGGGGTAGGGATTTCCTACGAGCAGTACTTC.

With regard to this clone: With only one base between it and a far larger clone, this is likely a read error. The sample has other DNA sequences that encode this CDR3 too. This chain uses TRBV9 with TRBJ2-2; 9 nucleotides match TRBD2. CDR1 and CDR2 from the germline V gene are SGDLS and YYNGEE. This CDR3 contains 13 residues. The CDR3 DNA sequence: TGTGCCAGCGGGACTAGCTGGACCGGGGAGTTGTTTTTT. Translation gives CASGTSWTGELFF.

The sample holds a few counts of this clone. This chain links TRBV7-9 with TRBJ1-5; 10 bases are a match to TRBD1. The germline V gene has CDR1 SEHNR and CDR2 FQNEAQ (reference sequence). This CDR3 contains 14 residues. With 4 bases clipped from V and 7 bases from J, the junction kept 4 bases outside the gene matches. The CDR3 nucleotides are TGTGCCAGCAGCTCAGGGACAGGGGTCCAGCCCCAGCATTTT. It translates to CASSSGTGVQPQHF.